This TCR beta chain was identified in a study of T cell repertoires in cytomegalovirus infection (dated by TCRdb to between 2018 and 2020). As for the study more broadly: Alongside well-studied HLA-B-restricted epitopes, the peptide stimulations were aimed at recently identified HLA-C-restricted CMV epitopes, whose presentation resists viral immunomodulation. Because public TCR beta signatures pointed to carriage of CMV infection together with the matching HLA type, the HLA type of each donor mattered for the analysis.

The treatment or condition label for this specimen denotes: in vitro stimulation with specific CMV peptide epitopes to enrich CMV-specific T cells. Study-wide findings and limitations: The ex vivo response was dominated by HLA-C-restricted CMV-specific TCR beta clonotypes, which also provided the single most frequent clonotype in two of eight donors. Cumulative frequency of public TCR beta family members discriminated carriers of CMV infection plus the relevant HLA type in this cohort and an independent 352-donor cohort.

This sample was sequenced with an Illumina HiSeq 1500. TCRdb trimmed the raw reads at Q25, called clones with MiXCR and kept productive beta chains. Under each unique CDR3 protein, matching rows form one entry showing the most common genes and DNA. This sample comprises hundreds of thousands of distinct CDR3 sequences, around 31% of them detected only once. Roughly 20% of the sample lies in the top ten. This clonotype was detected ten times or more. Its recognized antigen is unknown. No much larger clone exists at a distance of one base, and base qualities are not known. V and J are truncated by 0 bases and 1 base respectively, leaving an intervening sequence of 10 bases. From cysteine to phenylalanine, the CDR3 is 15 amino acids long. Only CDR3 DNA remains: 45 bases, in frame from the first base. CDR1 and CDR2, per the germline V gene (reference sequence), are LNHNV and YYDKDF.

The sample was cultured PBMCs, taken from culture after CMV antigen stimulation. This receptor was identified in a human donor in good health (CMV status not recorded). Some clones in this sample may be carry-over from other donors' samples. Recombination connected TRBV15 to TRBJ2-7; D gene: possibly TRBD1, on 6 matching bases. The nucleotide sequence is given as TGTGCCACCAGCAGAGATGGGACATTGTCCTACGAGCAGTACTTC. The resulting protein is CATSRDGTLSYEQYF. Outside the CDR3, residues come from the reference TRBV15 and TRBJ2-7 proteins, so the full variable domain is: DAMVIQNPRYQVTQFGKPVTLSCSQTLNHNVMYWYQQKSSQAPKLLFHYYDKDFNNEADTPDNFQSRRPNTSFCFLDIRSPGLGDTAMYLCATSRDGTLSYEQYFGPGTRLTVT.